The sequence of this T cell receptor (beta chain) was determined in a study of blood T cell repertoires in COVID-19. Repertoires were generated with immunoSEQ multiplex PCR, while TCRdb's copy carries only in-frame clones and drops some. The sample includes roughly 320,000 clones, around 87% of them seen just once. The CDR3 spans 14 residues. The V end lost 5 bases, the J end lost 2 bases, and 12 bases lay between the germline ends. Germline values: CDR1 DFQATT, CDR2 SNEGSKA (reference sequence). This clonotype originated in a man in his 70s with acute or convalescent COVID-19. The V and J genes are TRBV20-1 and TRBJ1-4; perhaps TRBD1 as D (6 bases). Sequencing input: peripheral blood. In DNA form, the CDR3 reads TGCAGTGCTGGTGCCAGGGGTACTAATGAAAAACTGTTTTTT. Amino acids: CSAGARGTNEKLFF.